Included here is one T cell receptor (beta chain) sequence, with context. The antigen it recognizes is unknown. No clone much larger than this one lies a single base away; base qualities are absent. These data originate in a study of cytomegalovirus exposure and HLA in healthy donors (dated by TCRdb to about 2017). With regard to the full study: An earlier analysis of several hundred of the donors reported approximately 300 Gb of sequence data and some 120 million unique TCR beta sequences from 150 million to 200 million T cells. About 300 gigabases of sequencing data and 80 million or so unique TCR sequences were included in an early release covering about 600 HLA-typed donors. Of the 300 to 450 genotyped donors, 75% to 85% were placed in the genetic ancestry cluster associated with self-reported Caucasian donors. The study aimed to test whether cataloging public T cell receptors could reveal signatures of past pathogen exposure. The T cell repertoires of 666 subjects were profiled by immunosequencing and related to cytomegalovirus serostatus. Besides the first cohort of hundreds of subjects, a separate validation cohort made up of 120 different subjects was used. High-throughput TCR immunosequencing, statistical association of individual TCRs with disease status, and machine learning were combined to predict cytomegalovirus infection status. A later analysis re-examined previously published TCR beta repertoires from more than 650 donors and added high-resolution HLA genotyping to investigate patterns of TCR occurrence. Rather than drawing on any new phenotypic data, the later analysis identified candidate immune exposures from TCR beta sequences and the way those sequences occurred across donors. An earlier analysis of 450 to 750 of the donors used high-throughput TCR beta sequencing to judge whether each TCR beta V gene segment behaved as functional or pseudogenic. Alongside the repertoire data, information on donor age, sex, ethnicity and CMV serostatus was compiled. In a later genetic analysis, genome-wide SNP genotypes for about three fifths of the 666 donors were used, and that subset was treated as a discovery cohort. Every repertoire in the discovery cohort had been generated on one and the same sequencing platform. HLA typing included class I and class II loci at four-digit resolution. The number of donors typed differed by locus, with about 629-630 for A, B, C, DRB1 and DQB1, 522 for DQA1, 600 to 610 for DPA1, and over 400 for DPB1. Roughly five DR-DQ haplotypes were treated as single units for association and clustering because of strong linkage in the cohort. On average, 235,054 unique TCR beta nucleotide sequences were sequenced per donor among roughly 430 genotyped donors of the cohort, with roughly 19% of those sequences being non-productive.

Library method: the immunoSEQ multiplex PCR assay. The multiplex PCR relied on a mix of 60 forward primers for TCR Vbeta segments and 13 reverse primers for TCR Jbeta segments. The CDR3 region of rearranged TCR beta genes was amplified from genomic DNA with a multiplex PCR assay. Amplified TCR beta libraries were sequenced as 87-base-pair reads on the Illumina HiSeq System. From the authors' description of their analysis: A later analysis tallied 70 million to 100 million unique TCR beta chains across the 550 to 850 repertoires, and 10 million to 11 million of those chains were shared by two or more donors. Raw reads were error-corrected and collapsed into unique sequences with a nearest-neighbor algorithm that merged closely related sequences to remove PCR and sequencing errors. To assign V, D and J gene segments, CDR3 sequences were aligned to IMGT reference sequences. For a sequence to be retained, at least a six-nucleotide match to both a V gene segment and a J gene segment was required. Rearrangements were called productive when the CDR3 lacked stop codons and stayed in frame with V and J; all others were non-productive. Following IMGT convention, CDR3 was defined as the stretch from the second conserved V-encoded cysteine to the conserved J-encoded phenylalanine. The earlier analysis of approximately 500 of the donors excluded sequences that lacked an unambiguous match to a single V gene segment. In an earlier analysis of 587 of the donors, a V segment was called functional when productive rearrangements were above 56.7%, and segregating when the standard deviation between donors exceeded 5%. A statistical classification framework was built to diagnose cytomegalovirus status from the catalog of TCR beta chain sequences. V and J gene assignment, in a later analysis, came from comparing TCR nucleotide sequences with IMGT/GENE-DB human TR gene sequences. In a later analysis, CDR3 sequences and most-parsimonious VDJ recombination scenarios were assigned using the TCRdist pipeline. A later analysis defined each TCR beta chain by its CDR3 amino acid sequence plus V-gene family, and excluded reads lacking a unique V-gene family. In a later analysis, some 600 highly shared, low-generation-probability nucleotide sequences were removed to address suspected cross-contamination and a sequencing artifact. A later analysis calculated a clonal expansion index for each public chain from normalized within-repertoire ranks of inferred template counts. In a later analysis, generation probabilities were computed with a VDJ recombination model fitted to out-of-frame rearrangements, and the resulting probabilities were checked against IGoR. Hypergeometric tests were used in a later analysis to score TCR-TCR, TCR-HLA and TCR-CMV co-occurrence, with a repertoire-size bias correction applied to the TCR pairs. In a later analysis, false discovery rates were estimated by permuting HLA or CMV assignments 20 times. In a later analysis, co-occurring TCRs were grouped with DBSCAN, and TCRdist sequence similarity was added when clustering was performed within HLA-allele-positive subsets. Repertoires with fewer than 30,000 or more than 120,000 public chains were left out of co-occurrence clustering, as were five repertoires with anomalous nucleotide sharing. This immuneACCESS table, as held by TCRdb, lists in-frame sequences with V and J called but not all clones. Of the missing ones, under half trace to an unresolved V gene in checked studies; the others have no known cause. The V and J calls and clone size are taken from that table; D and trimming were inferred from the DNA. The sample data list 90,000 to 130,000 clones, and 55% to 70% of these were observed just once. 2% to 2.5% of the sample is taken by the ten largest.

The CDR3 covers 12 residues, taking in both the cysteine and the phenylalanine. CDR3 DNA only is kept here, 36 bases in frame from base 1. Trimming costs V 3 bases and J 7 bases, and their ends lie 9 bases apart. CDR1 and CDR2 (MDHEN, SYDVKM) derive from the germline V gene. The cohort was made up of approximately 670 healthy bone marrow donors. All cohort members were sampled while nominally healthy, although unrecorded immune exposures were likely present. The donor tested CMV seronegative, placing the donor among the 350 to 400 seronegative members of the cohort. A peripheral blood sample was collected from each donor, and TCR beta sequencing was performed on peripheral blood mononuclear cells. The Qiagen DNeasy Blood Extraction Kit was used to extract genomic DNA from the blood cell samples. Study-wide findings and limitations: In an earlier analysis of some 550 of the donors, most TCR beta V segments were observed in productive rearrangements about 87% or about 30% of the time, broadly matching IMGT annotations. Seventeen rarely observed V segments, including chromosome 9 orphons, were excluded from the earlier analysis of a few hundred of the donors because counts were too low. In a later analysis, HLA-associated TCR beta chains showed more clonal expansion and lower generation probabilities than non-associated chains that were equally common. A later analysis found that TCR association rates varied across HLA loci, with DRB1 alleles showing the most associated TCRs and HLA-C alleles the fewest. The sequencing pipeline was judged likely to have produced a cluster of highly shared sequence variants as a technical artifact. According to the authors, the approach could potentially be generalized to other disease states and immunological phenotypes. Some IMGT-functional V segments, including TRBV6-2 and TRBV6-3, could not be told apart with the 87-base-pair reads, so those segments were excluded. The cohort was sequenced for TCR beta chains only, and without alpha or paired-chain data the features that could be detected were limited. A later genetic analysis reported fewer N-insertions in productive TCRs among donors in an Asian-associated ancestry cluster than the roughly 690-donor mean. A total of roughly 160 TCR beta chains were listed by the study as associated with cytomegalovirus. Several of the top co-occurrence clusters appeared to be linked to parvovirus B19, influenza, CMV and Epstein-Barr virus, according to a later analysis. Cytomegalovirus status was reported to be diagnosed by the classifier with high specificity and sensitivity in both the original and validation cohorts. When HLA alleles, especially DR and DQ, strongly co-occurred, attributing TCR associations to individual alleles was difficult. In a later analysis, most CMV-associated TCR beta chains were found to appear HLA-restricted, with HLA associations seemingly driven largely by CMV exposure. For the cohort, immune exposure information was limited to CMV serostatus. Most TCR sequences were observed very rarely across donors, whereas some public TCRs were present in many individuals. A few of the identified cytomegalovirus-associated TCR beta chains were confirmed in vitro to be specific for cytomegalovirus antigens. At a false discovery rate of 0.05, a later analysis linked under 20,000 TCR beta sequences to specific HLA alleles. In a later genetic analysis, a missense DCLRE1C variant was associated with V-gene and J-gene trimming of TCR beta chains, and the association was replicated in an independent cohort. Linkage disequilibrium might explain the correlated functional status among segregating V segments, but an unknown experimental factor could not be ruled out. A further reported finding was that TCR beta sequences accurately predicted the HLA-A and HLA-B alleles for most subjects in the first cohort. HLA typing was unavailable for some donors at each locus, so association tests used only the typed subset. Roughly uniform sequencing depth across donors was assumed in presence/absence analyses, although this assumption may not hold.

Sample: PBMCs. The TCR was taken from a woman aged 25 to 45 in good health and CMV-seronegative. Here the chain combines TRBV28 and TRBJ1-2; the D gene is possibly TRBD1, with 5 bases matching. CDR3 loop: CASSFGGGGYTF. The DNA sequence reads TGTGCCAGCAGTTTCGGGGGAGGTGGCTACACCTTC.